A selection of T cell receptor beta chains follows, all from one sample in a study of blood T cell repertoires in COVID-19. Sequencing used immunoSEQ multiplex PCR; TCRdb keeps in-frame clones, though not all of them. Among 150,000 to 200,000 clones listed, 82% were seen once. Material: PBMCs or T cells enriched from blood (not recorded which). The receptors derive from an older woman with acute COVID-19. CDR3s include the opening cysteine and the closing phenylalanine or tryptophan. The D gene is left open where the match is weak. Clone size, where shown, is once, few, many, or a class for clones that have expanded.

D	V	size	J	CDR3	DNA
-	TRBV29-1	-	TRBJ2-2	CSAGPKRGTGELFF	TGCAGCGCCGGGCCCAAACGGGGGACCGGGGAGCTGTTTTTT
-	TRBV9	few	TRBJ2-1	CASSVGIAEEQFF	TGTGCCAGCAGCGTAGGAATCGCGGAGGAGCAGTTCTTC
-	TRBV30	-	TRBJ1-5	CASGTSGGNQPQHF	TGTGCCTCAGGGACCTCAGGGGGCAATCAGCCCCAGCATTTT
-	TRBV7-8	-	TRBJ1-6	CASNPQALSPLHF	TGTGCCAGCAACCCACAGGCCCTTTCACCCCTCCACTTT
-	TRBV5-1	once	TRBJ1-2	CASSFLPSGNYGYTF	TGCGCCAGCAGCTTTCTTCCCTCAGGAAACTATGGCTACACCTTC
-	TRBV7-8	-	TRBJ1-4	CASSQTHRDTEKLFF	TGTGCCAGCAGCCAAACCCACCGGGACACCGAAAAACTGTTTTTT
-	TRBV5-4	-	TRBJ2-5	CASSLVGSQETQYF	TGTGCCAGCAGCTTGGTTGGCAGTCAAGAGACCCAGTACTTC
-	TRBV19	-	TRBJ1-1	CASTLVVGAVAFF	TGTGCCAGTACCTTAGTGGTGGGGGCTGTAGCTTTCTTT
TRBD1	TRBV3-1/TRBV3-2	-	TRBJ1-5	CASSSPGQGAHYQHF	TGTGCCAGCAGCTCCCCGGGACAGGGGGCCCACTATCAGCATTTT
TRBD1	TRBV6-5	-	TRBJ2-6	CAASGQGAGANVLTF	TGTGCCGCTTCGGGACAGGGGGCGGGGGCCAACGTCCTGACTTTC
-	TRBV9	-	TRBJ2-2	CASSEGSGELFF	TGTGCCAGTTCAGAGGGTTCCGGGGAGCTGTTTTTT
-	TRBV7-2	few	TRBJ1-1	CASSLDGGGTEAFF	TGTGCCAGCAGCTTAGACGGGGGGGGCACTGAAGCTTTCTTT
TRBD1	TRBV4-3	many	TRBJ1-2	CASSQETGDYGYTF	TGCGCCAGCAGCCAGGAGACAGGGGACTATGGCTACACCTTC
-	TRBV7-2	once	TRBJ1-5	CASSLGDSSNQPQHF	TGTGCCAGCAGCTTAGGCGACAGTAGCAATCAGCCCCAGCATTTT
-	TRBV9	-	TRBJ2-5	CASSVVGGTETQYF	TGTGCCAGCAGCGTAGTAGGAGGGACGGAGACCCAGTACTTC
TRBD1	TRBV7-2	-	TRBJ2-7	CASSLVGDRSYEQYF	TGTGCCAGCAGCTTAGTTGGGGACAGGTCCTACGAGCAGTACTTC
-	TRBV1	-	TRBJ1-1	CTSSQRGGGTEAFF	TGCACCAGCAGCCAGAGGGGAGGCGGGACTGAAGCTTTCTTT
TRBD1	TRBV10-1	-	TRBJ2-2	CASSERTGNTGELFF	TGCGCCAGCAGTGAACGGACAGGGAACACCGGGGAGCTGTTTTTT
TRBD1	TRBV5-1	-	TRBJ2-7	CASSLELSTGLPSEQYF	TGCGCCAGCAGCTTGGAACTCTCGACAGGGTTGCCCTCCGAGCAGTACTTC
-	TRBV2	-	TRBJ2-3	CASSEVRPDTQYF	TGTGCCAGCAGTGAAGTGAGGCCCGATACGCAGTATTTT